This T cell receptor beta chain was observed in a study of OX40 agonist ivuxolimab in advanced cancers. With respect to the entire study: Ivuxolimab, which targeted the costimulatory receptor OX40 (CD134), was an agonistic, fully human IgG2 monoclonal antibody. Patients were allowed to have had prior anti-PD-1, anti-PD-L1 or anti-CTLA-4 therapy, and around 43% of the dose-escalation patients had been treated with checkpoint inhibitors. Among the approximately 50 dose-escalation patients, 19 had hepatocellular carcinoma, about 15 melanoma, 9 renal cell carcinoma and 9 head and neck cancer. The point of sequencing TCRbeta in the periphery was to test whether ivuxolimab changed TCR sequence diversity and drove clonal T-cell expansion. The paper reports the monotherapy dose-escalation portion (N of about 56 patients) of the phase I ivuxolimab trial. Intravenous ivuxolimab was administered to patients every 2 weeks at six dose levels: 0.01, 0.1, 0.3, 1.5, 3 and 10 mg/kg. In the dose-escalation cohort, nearly 85% of patients were male, and the mean age was around 65 years with a range of roughly 20 to 79. Partial responses occurred in three dose-escalation patients: two with cutaneous melanoma and one with hepatocellular carcinoma. Points the paper makes about the study in general: After ivuxolimab, CD8+ T cells had more expanded clones than CD4+ T cells on average. Low levels of normalized T-cell clonal expansion were also seen in some nonresponding patients. In partial responders in the 0.1-3.0 mg/kg groups, normalized peripheral clonal expansion was found to be among the lowest, especially among CD8+ T cells. Antigen specificity was not determined for the clonally expanded peripheral T cells. Clonal expansion of both CD4+ and CD8+ blood T cells was observed from baseline to week 6 at doses 0.1 to 3.0 mg/kg.

Patients with autoimmune disease history or receiving systemic immunosuppression were excluded from the trial. Peripheral blood for TCR sequencing was collected from all dose cohorts at baseline, on cycle 4 day 1, and on cycle 7 day 1. The samples were drawn from a first-in-human, open-label, multicenter phase I dose-escalation trial of ivuxolimab. The trial enrolled adults with locally advanced or metastatic head and neck squamous cell, hepatocellular, melanoma or renal cell carcinoma. Before TCR sequencing, CD4+ T cells and CD8+ T cells from peripheral blood were sorted into separate populations. About this clone itself: This clone's antigen is unknown. No base quality values were provided; no much bigger clone lies one nucleotide off.

CDR1 and CDR2 are drawn from the germline V gene (reference sequence): LNHDA, SQIVND. Including cysteine and phenylalanine, the CDR3 has 15 amino acids. The DNA shown is the 45-base CDR3, in frame from base 1. V loses 7 bases of germline sequence and J loses 4 bases, and the interval between the two ends is 19 bases. Genomic DNA was isolated from the sorted cells so that the TCRbeta CDR3 region could be sequenced. The immunoSEQ Assay was used to sequence the TCRbeta CDR3 regions. Imported from immuneACCESS, the table was reduced by TCRdb to in-frame sequences with V and J called. These copies leave out some clones; in studies compared against another copy, an unresolved V gene accounts for under half, and the cause of the remainder is not known. Here the sample has about 21,000 clones; about four fifths occur a single time. Around 3.1% of the sample is taken by the ten largest.

The chain links TRBV19 with TRBJ1-1; possibly the D gene is TRBD1, per 5 matching bases. The receptor's source is an adult with an advanced solid tumor such as melanoma, head and neck, liver or kidney cancer. The sample here was CD4+ or CD8+ T cells sorted from blood, taken in a trial of the OX40 agonist ivuxolimab. The CDR3 reads CASTLDTGGGTEAFF. The DNA is TGTGCCAGTACTCTAGACACAGGCGGGGGCACTGAAGCTTTCTTT.